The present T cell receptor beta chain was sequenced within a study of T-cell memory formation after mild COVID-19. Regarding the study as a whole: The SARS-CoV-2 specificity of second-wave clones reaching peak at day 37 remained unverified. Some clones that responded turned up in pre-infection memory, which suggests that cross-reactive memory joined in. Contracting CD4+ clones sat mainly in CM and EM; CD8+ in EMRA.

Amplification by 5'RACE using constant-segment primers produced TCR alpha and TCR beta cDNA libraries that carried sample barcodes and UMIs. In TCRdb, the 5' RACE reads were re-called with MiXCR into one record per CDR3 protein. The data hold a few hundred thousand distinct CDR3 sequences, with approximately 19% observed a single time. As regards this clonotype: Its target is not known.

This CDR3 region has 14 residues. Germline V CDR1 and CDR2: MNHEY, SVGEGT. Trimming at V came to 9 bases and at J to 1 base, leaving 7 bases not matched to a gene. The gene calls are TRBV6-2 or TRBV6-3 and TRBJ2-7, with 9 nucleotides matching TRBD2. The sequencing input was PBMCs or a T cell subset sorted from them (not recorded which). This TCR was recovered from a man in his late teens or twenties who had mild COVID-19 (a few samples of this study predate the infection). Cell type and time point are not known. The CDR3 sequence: CASPLAGRSYEQYV. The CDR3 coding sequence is TGTGCCAGTCCTCTAGCGGGGAGATCCTACGAGCAGTACGTC.